This TCR beta chain was recorded in a study of CD8 T cells in Susac syndrome. Reverse transcription used about 0.45 to 1 ug RNA and random hexamers. With immunoSEQ multiplex PCR, TCR beta CDR3 was amplified across 54 Vbeta and 13 Jbeta. Each CDR3 protein gets one entry after TCRdb re-called the immunoSEQ multiplex PCR reads with MiXCR. Among 150,000 or so distinct CDR3 sequences listed, around 96% were seen once. The count of this clonotype is one. Germline CDR1 and CDR2: LGHNA and YSLEER. The ends lost 4 bases at V and 2 bases at J; junction bases unmatched: 7. The CDR3 sequence is 17 residues long. The chain recombines TRBV4-3 with TRBJ2-6; 8 bases are shared with TRBD1. The origin of this receptor is a human donor with Susac syndrome. Sequences were obtained from CD4+ T cells from PBMCs. The CDR3 coding sequence is TGCGCCAGCAGCCTTTCCAGACAGGGGACTGGGGCCAACGTCCTGACTTTC. Amino acids: CASSLSRQGTGANVLTF.